This TCR beta chain originates from a study of T cell responses to AZD1222 COVID-19 vaccine. Germline CDR1 LGHNA, CDR2 YNFKEQ. Between the trimmed V and J ends, which lost 3 bases and 4 bases, there was a span of 15 bases. The CDR3 totals 15 residues. TCRdb keeps only in-frame clones here, not all; method: immunoSEQ multiplex PCR. The table lists over 110,000 clones, roughly nine tenths of them singletons, with 9.3% in the top ten. The sequence came from an adult who received the AZD1222 COVID-19 vaccine. V and J are TRBV4-2 and TRBJ2-5; D may be TRBD1 (6 bases). The input for sequencing was peripheral blood, taken 28 days after the second AZD1222 dose. CDR3 loop: CASSQAAGVPETQYF. The CDR3 coding sequence is TGTGCCAGCAGCCAGGCTGCAGGGGTCCCAGAGACCCAGTACTTC.